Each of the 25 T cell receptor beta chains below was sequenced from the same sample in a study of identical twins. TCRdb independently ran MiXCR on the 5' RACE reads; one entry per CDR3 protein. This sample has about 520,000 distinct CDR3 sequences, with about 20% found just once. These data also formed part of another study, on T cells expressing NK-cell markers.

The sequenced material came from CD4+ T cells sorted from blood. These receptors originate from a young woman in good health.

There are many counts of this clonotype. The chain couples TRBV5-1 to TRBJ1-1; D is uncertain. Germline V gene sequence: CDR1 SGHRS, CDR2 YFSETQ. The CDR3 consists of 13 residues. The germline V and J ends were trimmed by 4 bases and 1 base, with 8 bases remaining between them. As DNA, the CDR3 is TGCGCCAGCAGCGTTCAACGGAACACTGAAGCTTTCTTT. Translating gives CASSVQRNTEAFF.

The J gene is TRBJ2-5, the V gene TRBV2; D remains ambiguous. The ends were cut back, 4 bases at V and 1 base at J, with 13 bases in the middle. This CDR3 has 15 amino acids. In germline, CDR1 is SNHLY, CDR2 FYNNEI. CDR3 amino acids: CASSVTPRGQETQYF. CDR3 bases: TGTGCCAGCAGTGTCACCCCGAGAGGCCAAGAGACCCAGTACTTC.

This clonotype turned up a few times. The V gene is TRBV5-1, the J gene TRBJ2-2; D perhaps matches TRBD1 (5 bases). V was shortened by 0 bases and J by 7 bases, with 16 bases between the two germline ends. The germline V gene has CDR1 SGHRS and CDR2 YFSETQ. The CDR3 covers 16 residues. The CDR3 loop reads CASSLEVGARIGELFF. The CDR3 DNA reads TGCGCCAGCAGCTTGGAAGTAGGGGCCCGGATCGGGGAGCTGTTTTTT.

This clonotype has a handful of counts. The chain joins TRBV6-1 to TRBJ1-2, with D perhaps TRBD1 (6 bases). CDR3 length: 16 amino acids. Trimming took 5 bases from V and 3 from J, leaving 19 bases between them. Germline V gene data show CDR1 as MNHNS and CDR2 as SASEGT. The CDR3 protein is CASSPYHWDTYYGYTF. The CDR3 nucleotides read TGTGCCAGCAGTCCGTACCACTGGGACACATACTATGGCTACACCTTC.

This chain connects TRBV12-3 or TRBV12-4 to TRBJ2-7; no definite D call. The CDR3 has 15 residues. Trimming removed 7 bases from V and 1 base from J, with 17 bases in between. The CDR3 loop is CASKPGVGRSYEQYF. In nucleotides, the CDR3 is TGTGCCAGCAAACCCGGCGTGGGCAGGTCCTACGAGCAGTACTTC.

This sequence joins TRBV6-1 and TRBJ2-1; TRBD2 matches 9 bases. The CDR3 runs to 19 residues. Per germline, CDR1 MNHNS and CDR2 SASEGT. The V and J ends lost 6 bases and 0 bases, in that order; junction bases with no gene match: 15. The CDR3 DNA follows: TGTGCCAGCAGCCCCCAGGGCGGGAGGGCCTCTAGCTCCTACAATGAGCAGTTCTTC. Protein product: CASSPQGGRASSSYNEQFF.

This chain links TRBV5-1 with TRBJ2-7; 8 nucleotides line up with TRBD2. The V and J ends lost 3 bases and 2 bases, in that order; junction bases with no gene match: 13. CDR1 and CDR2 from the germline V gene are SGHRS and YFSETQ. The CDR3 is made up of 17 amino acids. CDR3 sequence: CASSSRTSSGTAYEQYF. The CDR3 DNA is TGCGCCAGCAGCTCCCGGACTAGCTCAGGGACCGCCTACGAGCAGTACTTC. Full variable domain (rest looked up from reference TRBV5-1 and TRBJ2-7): KAGVTQTPRYLIKTRGQQVTLSCSPISGHRSVSWYQQTPGQGLQFLFEYFSETQRNKGNFPGRFSGRQFSNSRSEMNVSTLELGDSALYLCASSSRTSSGTAYEQYFGPGTRLTVT.

The CDR3 nucleotides are TGTGCCAGCAGTTTTTTAGGGACAGGAACTGAAGCTTTCTTT. Translated, it gives CASSFLGTGTEAFF. This sequence joins TRBV6-5 and TRBJ1-1, with 8 positions matching TRBD1. This CDR3 spans 14 amino acids. The V and J ends lost 4 bases and 5 bases, in that order; junction bases with no gene match: 6. Germline assignment: CDR1 MNHEY and CDR2 SVGAGI.

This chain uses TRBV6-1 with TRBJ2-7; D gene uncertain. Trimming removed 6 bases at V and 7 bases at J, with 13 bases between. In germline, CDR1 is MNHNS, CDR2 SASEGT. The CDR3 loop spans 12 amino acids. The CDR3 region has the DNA TGTGCCAGCAGAGCGTACTCCCGGGAGCAGTACTTC. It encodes CASRAYSREQYF.

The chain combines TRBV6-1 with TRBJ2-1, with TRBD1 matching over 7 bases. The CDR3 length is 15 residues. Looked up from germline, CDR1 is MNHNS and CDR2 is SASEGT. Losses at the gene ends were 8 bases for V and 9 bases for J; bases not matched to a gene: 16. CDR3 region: CASPAGDSLGVEQFF. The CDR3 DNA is TGTGCCAGCCCTGCCGGGGACAGCTTAGGGGTTGAGCAGTTCTTC.

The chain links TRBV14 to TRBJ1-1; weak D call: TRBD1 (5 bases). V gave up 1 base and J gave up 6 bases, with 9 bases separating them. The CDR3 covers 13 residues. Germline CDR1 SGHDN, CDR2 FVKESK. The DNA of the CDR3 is TGTGCCAGCAGCCAAGCAGGGACGGCTGAAGCTTTCTTT. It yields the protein CASSQAGTAEAFF.

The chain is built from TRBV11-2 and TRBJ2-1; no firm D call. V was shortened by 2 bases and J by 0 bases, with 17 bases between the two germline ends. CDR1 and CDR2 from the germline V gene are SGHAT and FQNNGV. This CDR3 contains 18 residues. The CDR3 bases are TGTGCCAGCAGCTTAAAGCGTTCACTGCTAATCTCCTACAATGAGCAGTTCTTC. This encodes CASSLKRSLLISYNEQFF.

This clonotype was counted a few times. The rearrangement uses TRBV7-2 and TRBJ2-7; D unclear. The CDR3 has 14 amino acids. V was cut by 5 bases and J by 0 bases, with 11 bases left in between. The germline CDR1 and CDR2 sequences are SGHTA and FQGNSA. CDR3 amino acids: CASSHKVSSYEQYF. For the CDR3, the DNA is TGTGCCAGCAGCCACAAGGTCAGCTCCTACGAGCAGTACTTC.

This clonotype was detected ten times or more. CDR3 loop: CANPDSYGYTF. DNA for the CDR3: TGTGCCAACCCGGACAGCTATGGCTACACCTTC. The chain combines TRBV25-1 with TRBJ1-2; D is possibly TRBD1 (6 bases). The V gene lost 10 bases and the J gene lost 4 bases, with 10 bases spanning the gap. The CDR3 consists of 11 residues. In germline, CDR1 is MGHDK, CDR2 SYGVNS.

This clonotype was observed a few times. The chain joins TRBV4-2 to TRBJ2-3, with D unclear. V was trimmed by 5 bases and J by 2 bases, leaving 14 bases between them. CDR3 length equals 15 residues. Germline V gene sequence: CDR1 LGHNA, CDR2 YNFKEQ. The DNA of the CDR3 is TGTGCCAGCAGCGCTTCAAGTCACCCCACAGATACGCAGTATTTT. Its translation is CASSASSHPTDTQYF.

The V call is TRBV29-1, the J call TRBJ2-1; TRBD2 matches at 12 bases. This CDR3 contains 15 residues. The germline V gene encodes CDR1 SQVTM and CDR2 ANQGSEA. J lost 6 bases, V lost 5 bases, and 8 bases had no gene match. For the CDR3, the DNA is TGCAGCGTTAGGAAACTAGCGGGAGGCGGCAATGAGCAGTTCTTC. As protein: CSVRKLAGGGNEQFF.

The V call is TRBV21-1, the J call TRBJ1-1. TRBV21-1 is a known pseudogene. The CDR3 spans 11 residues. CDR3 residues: CASTINTEAFF. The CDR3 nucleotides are TGTGCCAGCACCATAAACACTGAAGCTTTCTTT.

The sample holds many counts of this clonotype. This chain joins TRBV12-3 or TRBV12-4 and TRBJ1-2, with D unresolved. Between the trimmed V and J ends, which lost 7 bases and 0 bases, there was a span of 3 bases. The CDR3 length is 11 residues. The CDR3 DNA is TGTGCCAGCACCGCTAACTATGGCTACACCTTC. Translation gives CASTANYGYTF.

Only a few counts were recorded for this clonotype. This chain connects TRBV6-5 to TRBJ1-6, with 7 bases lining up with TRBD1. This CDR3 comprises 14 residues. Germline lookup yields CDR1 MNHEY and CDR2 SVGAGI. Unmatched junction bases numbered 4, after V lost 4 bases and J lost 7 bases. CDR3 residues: CASSLGGPNSPLHF. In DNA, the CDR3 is TGTGCCAGCAGTTTAGGGGGCCCCAATTCACCCCTCCACTTT.

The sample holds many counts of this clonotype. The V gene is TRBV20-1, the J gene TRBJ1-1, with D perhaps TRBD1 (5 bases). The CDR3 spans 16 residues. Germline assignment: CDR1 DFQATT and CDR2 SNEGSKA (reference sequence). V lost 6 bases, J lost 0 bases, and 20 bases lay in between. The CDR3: CSARGLPEGMNTEAFF. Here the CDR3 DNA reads TGCAGTGCCCGGGGACTTCCGGAAGGGATGAACACTGAAGCTTTCTTT.

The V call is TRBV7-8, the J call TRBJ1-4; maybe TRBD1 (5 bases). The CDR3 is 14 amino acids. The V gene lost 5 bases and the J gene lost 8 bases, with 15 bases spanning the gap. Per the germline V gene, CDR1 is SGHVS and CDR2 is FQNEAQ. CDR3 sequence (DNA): TGTGCCAGCAGCGTTAGAAAAGGGGCCGAAAAACTGTTTTTT. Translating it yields CASSVRKGAEKLFF.

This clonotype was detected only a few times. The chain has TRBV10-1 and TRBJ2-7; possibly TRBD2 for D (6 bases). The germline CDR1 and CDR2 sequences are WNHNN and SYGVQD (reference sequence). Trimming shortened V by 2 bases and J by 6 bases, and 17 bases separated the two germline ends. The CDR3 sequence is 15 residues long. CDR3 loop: CASSEARRAGVEQYF. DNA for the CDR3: TGCGCCAGCAGTGAGGCGCGGAGGGCCGGCGTCGAGCAGTACTTC.

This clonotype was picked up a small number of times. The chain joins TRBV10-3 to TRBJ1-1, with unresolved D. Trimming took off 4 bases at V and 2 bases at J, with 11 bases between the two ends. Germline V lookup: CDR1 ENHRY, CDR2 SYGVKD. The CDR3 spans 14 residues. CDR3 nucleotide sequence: TGTGCCATCAGTGGTTCCAGGTCCAACACTGAAGCTTTCTTT. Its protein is CAISGSRSNTEAFF.

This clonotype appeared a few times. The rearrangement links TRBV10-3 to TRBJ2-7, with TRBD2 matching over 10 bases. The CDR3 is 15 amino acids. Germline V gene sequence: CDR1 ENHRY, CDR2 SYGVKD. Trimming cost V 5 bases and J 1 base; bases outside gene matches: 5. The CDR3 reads CAISSGTSDSYEQYF. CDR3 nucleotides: TGTGCCATCAGTTCCGGGACTAGCGATTCCTACGAGCAGTACTTC.

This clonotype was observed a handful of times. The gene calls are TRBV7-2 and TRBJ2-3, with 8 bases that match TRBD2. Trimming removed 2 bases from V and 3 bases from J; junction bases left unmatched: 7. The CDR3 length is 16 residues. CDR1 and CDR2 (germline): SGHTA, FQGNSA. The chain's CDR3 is CASSLLGLAITDTQYF. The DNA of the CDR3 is TGTGCCAGCAGCTTACTCGGACTAGCCATTACAGATACGCAGTATTTT.